This TCR beta chain is drawn from a study of tumor-infiltrating lymphocytes in primary liver carcinoma. About the research overall: The patients comprised men and women between the ages of 30 and 69 years.

The germline V gene has CDR1 SQVTM and CDR2 ANQGSEA. The CDR3 is made up of 15 amino acids. V gave up 1 base and J gave up 4 bases, with 17 bases separating them. Blood RNA was derived from unsorted whole blood, and germline DNA was extracted too. Treatment-naive at the time, the patients had chronic HBV infection. This clonotype was counted between two and nine times. Its target is unknown. Total RNA amounting to 450 to 550 ng was the source from which TCR beta cDNA was made with a constant-region primer. Three nested multiplex PCR rounds of slightly modified ARM-PCR generated TCR beta libraries. It was with TRBV1-TRBV30 forward primers and a C-beta reverse primer that the first two PCR rounds were run, at approximately 9 cycles each. TCRdb called the multiplex PCR reads again in MiXCR, with one record for every CDR3 protein. Found here are 250,000 to 400,000 distinct CDR3 sequences, roughly two thirds of them singletons; the top ten hold roughly 8.6%.

Findings and caveats of the study: Relative to tumor region pairs, the tumor-adjacent and tumor-blood pairs showed overlap that was lower. Tumors had a significantly higher top-250-clone fraction than blood (p = 0.039).

This receptor was obtained from a man aged 40-55 years with primary liver carcinoma and hepatitis B virus infection. The V gene is TRBV29-1, the J gene TRBJ2-7; unclear D gene. Sequenced sample: peripheral blood. The CDR3 loop reads CSVEGLSLWRYEQYF. The DNA of the CDR3 is TGCAGCGTTGAAGGCCTCTCTCTATGGCGGTACGAGCAGTACTTC.